This TCR beta chain was documented in a study of blood T cell repertoires in COVID-19. In the authors' methods: Cell counts per sample came from amplifying reference gene primers. Generated by immunoSEQ multiplex PCR, the TCRdb table keeps only in-frame clones and is missing some. That table furnishes V, J and clone size, whereas the DNA furnished D and trimming. The table includes some 180,000 clones, 75% to 90% detected once. Participants' reported clinical history set cohort assignment. There are 11 residues in the CDR3. In germline, CDR1 is MNHNS, CDR2 SASEGT. The ends were cut back, 3 bases at V and 7 bases at J, with 7 bases in the middle.

This receptor was obtained from a middle-aged man who had recovered from COVID-19. Sequencing was done on a sample of PBMCs or T cells enriched from blood (not recorded which). This chain joins TRBV6-1 and TRBJ2-7; weak D call: TRBD2 (5 bases). The CDR3 bases are TGTGCCAGCAGTGATCGAGGGGAGCAGTACTTC. As protein: CASSDRGEQYF.